Sequencing of this T cell receptor beta chain was carried out in a study of response to subunit inactivated influenza vaccine. TCRdb analysed the RT-PCR reads with MiXCR anew, one entry per CDR3 protein. The table includes some 850,000 distinct CDR3 sequences, around 20% detected once. The CDR3 is 16 residues long. Trimming stripped 0 bases from V and 4 bases from J, with 15 bases between. Looked up from germline, CDR1 is ENHRY and CDR2 is SYGVKD. This clonotype occurred a few times. This chain uses TRBV10-3 with TRBJ2-5; maybe TRBD1 (7 bases). This receptor was taken from a man in his fifties who received an inactivated influenza vaccine. The sequences come from PBMCs from blood, collected 5 days after vaccination. CDR3 residues: CAISESKGAGRETQYF. The CDR3 DNA reads as TGTGCCATCAGTGAGTCGAAGGGGGCCGGGAGAGAGACCCAGTACTTC.